What follows is one T cell receptor beta chain and its context. The sample comes from a study of PD-1 blockade in classical Hodgkin lymphoma. About the study: Nivolumab dosed at 3 mg/kg went to patients intravenously every 2 weeks.

Produced via immunoSEQ multiplex PCR; TCRdb's table is partial and in-frame only. In the table there are tens of thousands of clones, roughly nine tenths of which are singletons. The CDR3 sequence is 13 residues long. The V gene lost 4 bases and the J gene lost 0 bases, with 5 bases spanning the gap. Germline V gives CDR1 SGHVS, CDR2 FNYEAQ. Time point here: cycle 4 day 1 (C4D1), after less than 7 weeks of nivolumab. Each and every patient relapsed after autologous stem cell transplantation, and patients got differing brentuximab vedotin exposure. Investigators isolated CD4+ T cells from thawed PBMCs through magnetic negative selection.

The clonotype comes from a human donor with classical Hodgkin lymphoma. The chain carries TRBV7-6 and TRBJ2-3; D gene ambiguous. Here the sequenced sample was CD4+ T cells from blood, taken before the fourth cycle of nivolumab. DNA for the CDR3: TGTGCCAGCAGCTGGTCTAGCACAGATACGCAGTATTTT. This gives the protein CASSWSSTDTQYF.